This TCR beta chain was identified during a study of cytomegalovirus exposure and HLA in healthy donors (dated by TCRdb to about 2017). Some background on the complete study: In an earlier analysis of several hundred of the donors, 276 Gb of sequence data and 117 million unique TCR beta sequences from roughly 190 million T cells were reported. An early release that covered fewer than 800 HLA-typed donors contained 250 to 350 gigabases of sequencing data and tens of millions of unique TCR sequences. The genetic ancestry cluster associated with self-reported Caucasian donors included about 81% of the 350 to 500 genotyped donors. The study aimed to test whether cataloging public T cell receptors could reveal signatures of past pathogen exposure. The study used immunosequencing to profile the T cell repertoires of 670 or so subjects and linked those repertoires to cytomegalovirus serostatus. Along with the 666-subject first cohort, a separate validation cohort of over 90 different subjects was used. To predict cytomegalovirus infection status, the study combined high-throughput TCR immunosequencing, statistical association of individual TCRs with disease status, and machine learning. A later analysis re-examined previously published TCR beta repertoires from 600 to 700 donors and added high-resolution HLA genotyping to investigate patterns of TCR occurrence. Rather than using new phenotypic data, the later analysis identified candidate immune exposures from TCR beta sequences and from how often those sequences occurred across donors. In an earlier analysis of around 540 of the donors, high-throughput TCR beta sequencing was used to judge whether each TCR beta V gene segment behaved as functional or pseudogenic. Donor age, sex, ethnicity and CMV serostatus were compiled alongside the repertoire data. In a later genetic analysis, genome-wide SNP genotypes for about 65% of the roughly 700 donors were used, and that subset was treated as a discovery cohort. All discovery cohort repertoires had been generated on a single sequencing platform. HLA typing included class I and class II loci at four-digit resolution. The number of donors typed differed by locus, with roughly 620-640 for A, B, C, DRB1 and DQB1, around 520 for DQA1, about 610 for DPA1, and 450 to 480 for DPB1. Roughly 5 DR-DQ haplotypes were handled as single units for association and clustering, since linkage in the cohort was strong. Among almost 400 genotyped donors of the cohort, an average of approximately 250,000 unique TCR beta nucleotide sequences were sequenced per donor, 15% to 20% of them non-productive. What the study reported, not specific to this receptor: In both the original and validation cohorts, the classifier was reported to diagnose cytomegalovirus status with high specificity and sensitivity. The study gave a list of 150 to 200 TCR beta chains associated with cytomegalovirus. Correlated functional status among segregating V segments might be attributable to linkage disequilibrium, but an unknown experimental factor could not be ruled out. In a later analysis, several top co-occurrence clusters were reported to appear linked to parvovirus B19, influenza, CMV and Epstein-Barr virus. Presence/absence analyses assumed roughly uniform sequencing depth across donors, an assumption that may not hold. The authors suggested that the approach could potentially be generalized to other disease states and immunological phenotypes. A few of the identified cytomegalovirus-associated TCR beta chains were confirmed in vitro to be specific for cytomegalovirus antigens. Because the 87-base-pair reads could not distinguish some IMGT-functional V segments, including TRBV6-2 and TRBV6-3, those segments were excluded. Because HLA typing was missing for some donors at each locus, association tests included only the typed subset. In a later analysis, HLA-associated TCR beta chains showed more clonal expansion and lower generation probabilities than non-associated chains that were equally common. A later genetic analysis associated a missense DCLRE1C variant with V-gene and J-gene trimming of TCR beta chains, and an independent cohort replicated the association. In an earlier analysis of about 600 of the donors, most TCR beta V segments appeared in productive rearrangements about 87% or about 30% of the time, broadly matching IMGT annotations. For the cohort, immune exposure information was limited to CMV serostatus. Over 15 rarely observed V segments, including chromosome 9 orphons, were excluded from the earlier analysis of several hundred of the donors because counts were too low. A cluster of highly shared sequence variants was judged likely to represent a technical artifact of the sequencing pipeline. Strong co-occurrence of HLA alleles, especially DR and DQ, made assigning TCR associations to individual alleles difficult. In a later analysis, some 17,000 TCR beta sequences were associated with specific HLA alleles at a false discovery rate of 0.05. Most TCR sequences were observed very rarely across donors, whereas some public TCRs were present in many individuals. A further reported finding was that TCR beta sequences accurately predicted the HLA-A and HLA-B alleles for most subjects in the first cohort. This cohort had only TCR beta chains sequenced, and the lack of alpha or paired-chain data limited which features could be detected. A later analysis found that most CMV-associated TCR beta chains appeared HLA-restricted, with HLA associations seemingly driven largely by CMV exposure. Compared with the approximately 700-donor mean, donors in an Asian-associated ancestry cluster had fewer N-insertions in productive TCRs, according to a later genetic analysis. In a later analysis, the rate of TCR association differed among HLA loci, with DRB1 alleles having the most associated TCRs and HLA-C alleles having the fewest.

The germline V gene gives CDR1 as MNHNS and CDR2 as SASEGT. The cysteine opens and the phenylalanine closes a CDR3 of 14 amino acids. Only the CDR3 DNA stays, 42 bases, in frame from base 1. V is cut by 11 bases and J by 7 bases, and the space between the germline ends is 21 bases. The library was made by the immunoSEQ multiplex PCR assay. For the multiplex PCR, a mixture combining 60 forward primers for TCR Vbeta segments and 13 reverse primers for TCR Jbeta segments was used. The CDR3 region of rearranged TCR beta genes was amplified from genomic DNA by a multiplex PCR assay. The amplified TCR beta libraries were sequenced on the Illumina HiSeq System as 87-base-pair reads. Per the original workflow: A later analysis counted around 72 million unique TCR beta chains across the 550 to 800 repertoires, and about 10 million of these chains were shared by at least two donors. Raw reads were error-corrected and collapsed into unique sequences with a nearest-neighbor algorithm that merged closely related sequences to remove PCR and sequencing errors. Alignment of CDR3 sequences to IMGT reference sequences was used to assign V, D and J gene segments. For a sequence to be retained, a match of at least six nucleotides was required to both a V gene segment and a J gene segment. A rearrangement was called productive if the CDR3 had no stop codons and remained in frame with V and J, and every other rearrangement was called non-productive. CDR3 was defined according to IMGT convention as the region running from the second conserved V-encoded cysteine to the conserved J-encoded phenylalanine. Sequences without an unambiguous match to a single V gene segment were excluded from the earlier analysis of 500 to 700 of the donors. An earlier analysis of 500 to 700 of the donors classified V segments as functional when productive rearrangements were above 56.7% and as segregating when the standard deviation between donors was above 5%. To diagnose cytomegalovirus status from the catalog of TCR beta chain sequences, a statistical classification framework was built. In a later analysis, V and J genes were assigned by comparing TCR nucleotide sequences against IMGT/GENE-DB human TR gene sequences. In a later analysis, CDR3 sequences and most-parsimonious VDJ recombination scenarios were assigned using the TCRdist pipeline. In a later analysis, each TCR beta chain was defined by its CDR3 amino acid sequence together with its V-gene family, and reads lacking a unique V-gene family were excluded. To address suspected cross-contamination and a sequencing artifact, a later analysis removed 592 highly shared, low-generation-probability nucleotide sequences. In a later analysis, a clonal expansion index was calculated for each public chain from normalized within-repertoire ranks of inferred template counts. In a later analysis, generation probabilities were computed with a VDJ recombination model fitted to out-of-frame rearrangements, and the resulting probabilities were checked against IGoR. In a later analysis, hypergeometric tests were used to score TCR-TCR, TCR-HLA and TCR-CMV co-occurrence, with a repertoire-size bias correction applied to TCR pairs. To estimate false discovery rates, a later analysis permuted the HLA or CMV assignments 20 times. In a later analysis, co-occurring TCRs were grouped with DBSCAN, and TCRdist sequence similarity was added when clustering was performed within HLA-allele-positive subsets. For co-occurrence clustering, repertoires with fewer than 30,000 or more than 120,000 public chains were excluded, along with five or six repertoires with anomalous nucleotide sharing. TCRdb carries this immuneACCESS record with in-frame sequences only. Its versions omit some clonotypes, under half of them owing to an unresolved V gene in the studies checked, with the rest unexplained. V and J calls and clone size are given by that table; D and trimming were obtained from the DNA. The sample records more than 95,000 clones, 8% to 11% of which are singletons. The top ten hold around 5% of the sample.

To note about this clone: Its cognate antigen has yet to be identified. There are no base qualities to consult, and no much larger clone falls within one base.

In total, about 650 healthy bone marrow donors made up the cohort. Cohort members were all nominally healthy when sampled, although unrecorded immune exposures were likely present. The donor was CMV seropositive and was included in the group of some 290 seropositive cohort members. A peripheral blood sample was collected from each donor, and TCR beta sequencing was performed on peripheral blood mononuclear cells. The Qiagen DNeasy Blood Extraction Kit was used to extract genomic DNA from the blood cell samples. Material for sequencing was PBMCs. The sequence was collected from a woman aged 18-29 years in good health and CMV-seropositive. The rearrangement joined TRBV6-1 to TRBJ2-1; a tentative D call is TRBD1 (7 bases match). At the DNA level, the sequence is TGTGCCGGCGGTCCCAGGGGGGTGGGGAATGAGCAGTTCTTC. It specifies CAGGPRGVGNEQFF.